This T cell receptor (beta chain) derives from a study of blood T cell repertoires in COVID-19. Turning to the study itself: The samples span acute and convalescent COVID-19 from the United States, Italy and Spain.

Germline V gene lookup returns CDR1 MRHNA and CDR2 SNTAGT. V shed 3 bases and J 6 bases; nucleotides not matched to a gene: 9. The CDR3 loop spans 15 amino acids. During active infection, Seattle patients enrolled and were then monitored through disease. The data were produced by immunoSEQ multiplex PCR, yet TCRdb's version contains in-frame clones alone and is incomplete. In the table there are some 250,000 clones, around 84% of which are singletons. The V call is TRBV6-4, the J call TRBJ2-3, with 7 bases matching TRBD2. What was sequenced was peripheral blood. This sequence was found in a woman in her fifties or sixties with COVID-19, enrolled during active disease. CDR3: CASSEWGGSGDTQYF. In DNA, the CDR3 is TGTGCCAGCAGTGAATGGGGCGGGAGCGGCGATACGCAGTATTTT.